The following is a T cell receptor (beta chain) sequence with its context. Antigen: not known. This entry belongs to a study of cytomegalovirus exposure and HLA in healthy donors. Overall study: Most donors, 80% to 90% of 398 genotyped, fell in the Caucasian-associated ancestry cluster.

General observations from the study: Reports indicated that the classifier achieved high specificity and sensitivity in diagnosing cytomegalovirus status.

Germline loops: CDR1 SGHDN, CDR2 FVKESK. The CDR3 loop spans 11 amino acids. V was pared by 10 bases and J by 6 bases, with 12 bases between. Researchers ran the PCR with 60 Vbeta and 13 Jbeta primers. Produced via immunoSEQ multiplex PCR; TCRdb's table is partial and in-frame only. This table has about 78,000 clones, roughly 60% appearing once. The study sampled nominally healthy donors, though unrecorded immune exposures were likely. Input material: PBMCs. The clonotype was recovered from a man aged 30 to 39 in good health and CMV-seropositive. This chain connects TRBV14 to TRBJ1-1; D not certain. CDR3 loop: CATLASPEAFF. CDR3 nucleotides: TGTGCCACCCTCGCGTCCCCTGAAGCTTTCTTT.